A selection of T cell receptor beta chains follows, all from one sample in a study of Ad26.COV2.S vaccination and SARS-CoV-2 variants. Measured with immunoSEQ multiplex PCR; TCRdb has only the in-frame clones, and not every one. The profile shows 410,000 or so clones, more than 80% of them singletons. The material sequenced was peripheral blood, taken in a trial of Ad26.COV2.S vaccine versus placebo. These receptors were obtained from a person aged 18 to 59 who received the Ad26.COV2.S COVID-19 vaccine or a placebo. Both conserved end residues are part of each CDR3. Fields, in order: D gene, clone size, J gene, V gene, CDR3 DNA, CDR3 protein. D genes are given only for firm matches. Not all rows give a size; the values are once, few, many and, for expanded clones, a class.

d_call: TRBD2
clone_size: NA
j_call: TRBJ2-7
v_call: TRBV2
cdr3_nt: TGTGCCAGCAGTAAGCGGGAGGAGAAAAACGAGCAGTACTTC
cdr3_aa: CASSKREEKNEQYF

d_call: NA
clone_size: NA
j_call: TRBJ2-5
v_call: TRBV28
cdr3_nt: TGTGCCAGCAGTGCCCCGAGGGGCAACCAAGAGACCCAGTACTTC
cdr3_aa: CASSAPRGNQETQYF

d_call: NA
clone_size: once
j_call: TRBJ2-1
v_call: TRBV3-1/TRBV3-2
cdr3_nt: TGTGCCAGCAGCCAAGACGCCGGGACAAGAGAGCAGTTCTTC
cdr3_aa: CASSQDAGTREQFF

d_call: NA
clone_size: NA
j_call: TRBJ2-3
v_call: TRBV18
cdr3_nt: TGTGCCAGCTCACCAATGCGGGGAGATACGCAGTATTTT
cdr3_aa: CASSPMRGDTQYF

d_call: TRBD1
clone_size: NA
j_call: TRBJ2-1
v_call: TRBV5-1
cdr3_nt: TGCGCCAGCAGCTTGGGACAGGGCGTCTCCTACAATGAGCAGTTCTTC
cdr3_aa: CASSLGQGVSYNEQFF

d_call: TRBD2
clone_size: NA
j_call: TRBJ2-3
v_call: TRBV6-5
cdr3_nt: TGTGCCAGCACCACAGTGGCTAGCGGGACTGATACGCAGTATTTT
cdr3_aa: CASTTVASGTDTQYF

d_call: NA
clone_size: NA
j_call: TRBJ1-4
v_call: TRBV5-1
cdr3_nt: TGCGCCAGCAGCCCCCGGGGGGAAAAACTGTTTTTT
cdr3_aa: CASSPRGEKLFF

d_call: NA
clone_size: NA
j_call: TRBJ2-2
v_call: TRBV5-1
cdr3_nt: TGCGCCAGCAGCTTGGCCTCAGGACCCACCGGGGAGCTGTTTTTT
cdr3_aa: CASSLASGPTGELFF

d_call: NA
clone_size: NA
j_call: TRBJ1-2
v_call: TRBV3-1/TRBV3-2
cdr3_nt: TGTGCCAGCAGCCAAGATCCGGGTCCCTATGGCTACACCTTC
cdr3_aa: CASSQDPGPYGYTF

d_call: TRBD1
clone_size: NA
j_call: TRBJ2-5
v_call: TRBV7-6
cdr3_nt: TGTGCCAGCAGCATACCGGGACAGGGCATCCAAGAGACCCAGTACTTC
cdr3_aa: CASSIPGQGIQETQYF